The present entry profiles one TCR beta chain with its context. Its antigen is unknown. Data came from immunoSEQ multiplex PCR; TCRdb stores just in-frame clones and leaves some out. The sample lists tens of thousands of clones; about 94% were seen once. This entry comes from a study of graft-versus-host responses after intestinal transplantation. Looking at the study overall: Uniformly, recipients were administered anti-thymocyte globulin induction with subsequent tacrolimus and steroids for roughly three years.

Notes on the study in general: Graft-donor T cell macrochimerism coincided with high graft-versus-host to host-versus-graft clonal ratios in allografts. There were GvH clones found in recipient marrow, and some of them appeared first in ileum or blood.

This receptor was obtained from a human patient who received an intestinal transplant, so some T cells may come from the graft donor. This sample comprised PBMCs, obtained 16 days after intestinal transplant.

This CDR3 reads CASSFKFPPNNYGYTF. CDR3 DNA sequence: TGTGCCAGCAGTTTTAAGTTTCCGCCCAACAACTATGGCTACACCTTC. The rearrangement links TRBV28 to TRBJ1-2; no clear D. The CDR3 has 16 amino acids. Trimming stripped 3 bases from V and 2 bases from J, with 16 bases between. Germline V gene lookup returns CDR1 MDHEN and CDR2 SYDVKM.